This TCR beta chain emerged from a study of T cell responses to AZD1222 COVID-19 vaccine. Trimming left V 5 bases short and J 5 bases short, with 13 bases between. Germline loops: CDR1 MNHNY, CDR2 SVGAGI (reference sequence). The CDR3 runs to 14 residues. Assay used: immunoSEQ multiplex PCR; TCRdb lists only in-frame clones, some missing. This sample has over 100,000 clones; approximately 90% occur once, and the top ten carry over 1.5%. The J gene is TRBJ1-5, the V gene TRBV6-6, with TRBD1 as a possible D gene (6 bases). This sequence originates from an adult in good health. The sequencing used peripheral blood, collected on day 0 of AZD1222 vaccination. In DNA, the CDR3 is TGTGCCAGCAGTACCAGGGGCGACTATCAGCCCCAGCATTTT. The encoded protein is CASSTRGDYQPQHF.